Listed below are T cell receptor beta chains from one sample, sequenced in a study of T cell repertoires in cytomegalovirus infection. TCRdb redid the calling of the reads with MiXCR, one entry per CDR3 protein. The sample records fewer than 130,000 distinct CDR3 sequences, roughly 39% being singletons. These TCRs are of unknown antigen specificity. Sequencing was performed on CD8+ T cells from cultured PBMCs, taken from culture after CMV antigen stimulation. Source of these receptors: a human donor in good health (CMV status not recorded). Some clones in this sample may be carry-over from other donors' samples. CDR3s include the opening cysteine and the closing phenylalanine or tryptophan. Fields, in order: clone size, V gene, D gene, CDR3 length, J gene, CDR3 DNA, CDR3 protein. D genes are given only for firm matches. Clone size is not always given. Where it is, it says once, few, many or a class for expanded clones.

many	TRBV4-1	TRBD2	19	TRBJ2-1	TGCGCCAGCAGCCAAGGCGCTGAGGTGGGGCGGGGGGCTTACAATGAGCAGTTCTTC	CASSQGAEVGRGAYNEQFF
many	TRBV7-9	NA	13	TRBJ1-4	TGTGCCAGCCGCAACGGCCCTAATGAAAAACTGTTTTTT	CASRNGPNEKLFF
many	TRBV6-2/TRBV6-3	TRBD2	15	TRBJ2-3	TGTGCCAGCAGCCGGGAGGGACTAGCAGGAGATACGCAGTATTTT	CASSREGLAGDTQYF
NA	TRBV29-1	NA	14	TRBJ1-1	TGCAGCGTGATCGCGGGGCTTAGGGACACTGAAGCTTTCTTT	CSVIAGLRDTEAFF
once	TRBV5-1	NA	14	TRBJ2-1	TGCGCCAGCAGCTTGGTCAGGGAATACAATGAGCAGTTCTTC	CASSLVREYNEQFF
few	TRBV4-1	TRBD2	15	TRBJ2-7	TGCGCCAGCAGCCAACTGACTAGCGGGGGGTACGAGCAGTACTTC	CASSQLTSGGYEQYF
few	TRBV7-9	NA	14	TRBJ1-1	TGTGCCAGCAGCTTTGGTCAGATGAACACTGAAGCTTTCTTT	CASSFGQMNTEAFF
few	TRBV7-9	TRBD1	18	TRBJ2-2	TGTGCCAGCAGCAACCCCAGGGGGCACGCGATCCACACCGGGGAGCTGTTTTTT	CASSNPRGHAIHTGELFF
NA	TRBV4-1	NA	14	TRBJ1-1	TGCGCCAGCAGCCACACAGGTAGGAACACTGAAGCTTTCTTT	CASSHTGRNTEAFF
few	TRBV7-8	TRBD1	15	TRBJ1-2	TGTGCCAGCAGCCCCCGGGACAGGGAAAACTATGGCTACACCTTC	CASSPRDRENYGYTF
once	TRBV7-2	NA	13	TRBJ2-3	TGTGCCAGCAGCTTAGGGTCGGCAGATACGCAGTATTTT	CASSLGSADTQYF
NA	TRBV18	TRBD2	16	TRBJ2-3	TGTGCCAGCTCACCCCCCAGCGGGGGGGCTGAAGATACGCAGTATTTT	CASSPPSGGAEDTQYF
NA	TRBV19	TRBD1	15	TRBJ1-5	TGTGCCAGTAGTCTCGGGACAGGCGTTTATCAGCCCCAGCATTTT	CASSLGTGVYQPQHF
few	TRBV7-2	NA	14	TRBJ2-5	TGTGCCAGCAAGATAAACGAGGGGGGTGAGACCCAGTACTTC	CASKINEGGETQYF
NA	TRBV12-3/TRBV12-4	NA	13	TRBJ2-2	TGTGCCAGCAGTTCGACGGGAACCGAGGAGCTGTTTTTT	CASSSTGTEELFF
NA	TRBV24-1	NA	14	TRBJ2-3	TGTGCCACCAGTGATTTGCCACGCACAGATACGCAGTATTTT	CATSDLPRTDTQYF
many	TRBV24-1	NA	16	TRBJ2-2	TGTGCCACCAGTGATTTGTGGGGAGGGAACACCGGGGAGCTGTTTTTT	CATSDLWGGNTGELFF
NA	TRBV28	NA	18	TRBJ2-3	TGTGCCAGCAGTGGAAACAGGGCCATCCCTATTAGCACAGATACGCAGTATTTT	CASSGNRAIPISTDTQYF
many	TRBV19	TRBD1	12	TRBJ1-5	TGTGCCAGTACGGCAGGGGGTCAGCCCCAGCATTTT	CASTAGGQPQHF
NA	TRBV10-3	NA	11	TRBJ1-1	TGTGCCATCAGCGCGGACAGAGAAGCTTTCTTT	CAISADREAFF
NA	TRBV12-3/TRBV12-4	TRBD1	16	TRBJ2-3	TGTGCCAGCAGTTGGGGACAGGGGGATGACACAGATACGCAGTATTTT	CASSWGQGDDTDTQYF